This is a list of T cell receptor beta chains from one sample in a study of human T cells and chemical hapten exposure. TCRdb re-derived calls from the RACE reads in MiXCR, one entry per CDR3 protein. The sample has about 65,000 distinct CDR3 sequences, approximately 6.5% seen once. The sample taken for sequencing was whole blood. These receptors all stem from a female donor in good health. Some clones in this sample may be carry-over from other donors' samples. Both conserved end residues are part of each CDR3. D genes are given only for firm matches. Clone size is shown for a subset of rows, as once, few, many or a class of expanded clone.

cdr3_nt,cdr3_aa,v_call,clone_size,j_call,d_call
TGCGCCAGCAGCTTGTACAGACAAGGCAATGAAGCTTTCTTT,CASSLYRQGNEAFF,TRBV5-1,.,TRBJ1-1,.
TGTGCCAGCAGCTCCCTCCGTGGGACTAGCGGGATGAGGAACAATGAGCAGTTCTTC,CASSSLRGTSGMRNNEQFF,TRBV11-2,many,TRBJ2-1,TRBD2
TGTGCCAGCAGTTTAGGACAGGCGAACACCGGGGAGCTGTTTTTT,CASSLGQANTGELFF,TRBV12-3/TRBV12-4,many,TRBJ2-2,.
TGTGCCAGCAGCGCCCCACTAGCGGGAGCAGATACGCAGTATTTT,CASSAPLAGADTQYF,TRBV5-6,many,TRBJ2-3,TRBD2
TGTGCCAGCAGTTTAGGGGCCGGACTTGGGACAGATACGCAGTATTTT,CASSLGAGLGTDTQYF,TRBV12-3/TRBV12-4,.,TRBJ2-3,.
TGTGCCAGCAGTTTAGCGGTTAGCGGGAGAACAGATACGCAGTATTTT,CASSLAVSGRTDTQYF,TRBV12-3/TRBV12-4,many,TRBJ2-3,TRBD2
TGTGCCAGCAATCCACTAGCGGGAGGTATCCTCGATGAGCAGTTCTTC,CASNPLAGGILDEQFF,TRBV3-2,.,TRBJ2-1,.
TGTGCCAGCAGGCGTGGGACCCCTCGTCGTGAAAAACTGTTTTTT,CASRRGTPRREKLFF,TRBV27,.,TRBJ1-4,.
TGTGCCAGCAGTGATTTAGCGGGAGGTATGGAGACGCAGTATTTT,CASSDLAGGMETQYF,TRBV6-4,few,TRBJ2-3,TRBD2
TGTGCCAGCAGCCCCTGGGTAGCGGCCTACAATGAGCAGTTCTTC,CASSPWVAAYNEQFF,TRBV7-3,.,TRBJ2-1,.
TGCGCCAGCAGTGAGTCGGGTACAGATACGCAGTATTTT,CASSESGTDTQYF,TRBV10-1,.,TRBJ2-3,.
TGTGCCAGCAGCTTAGGGGGAGGTGGATACAATGAGCAGTTCTTC,CASSLGGGGYNEQFF,TRBV7-2,many,TRBJ2-1,.
TGTGCCAGCAGGCCGGGACATCTAGACAAGGAGACCCAGTACTTC,CASRPGHLDKETQYF,TRBV28,.,TRBJ2-5,.
TGTGCCACCCGCCTAGCGGGAGGGGTCTACAATGAGCAGTTCTTC,CATRLAGGVYNEQFF,TRBV6-2/TRBV6-3,few,TRBJ2-1,TRBD2
TGTGCCAGCAGTTTCTCATGGTCCAACGCAGATACGCAGTATTTT,CASSFSWSNADTQYF,TRBV27,.,TRBJ2-3,.
TGTGCCAGCAGCTCCTTCAATCAGCCCCAGCATTTT,CASSSFNQPQHF,TRBV7-9,many,TRBJ1-5,.
TGCAGTGCTAGAGCTAGCACAGATACGCAGTATTTT,CSARASTDTQYF,TRBV20-1,many,TRBJ2-3,.
TGCAGCGTAGGGACAGCTTACACTGAAGCTTTCTTT,CSVGTAYTEAFF,TRBV29-1,medium-sized,TRBJ1-1,TRBD1
TGTGCCAGCAGCTCCGGGGACAGTTTAGCCTACAATGAGCAGTTCTTC,CASSSGDSLAYNEQFF,TRBV5-4,few,TRBJ2-1,TRBD1
TGTGCCTGGAGTGCCCCCCTCCGGGGGGCGGCGGGGTTAGAGCAGTACTTC,CAWSAPLRGAAGLEQYF,TRBV30,.,TRBJ2-7,.
TGCGCCAGCAGCCAAGATCAGGGCGGGAGGGCCTTAGGTAAGCAGTATTTT,CASSQDQGGRALGKQYF,TRBV4-1,.,TRBJ2-3,TRBD2
TGTGCCAGCAGTTTTTCTAGGGCCGGGAATCAGCCCCAGCATTTT,CASSFSRAGNQPQHF,TRBV27,many,TRBJ1-5,.
TGCAGTGCGACTCATCGCAACTACGAGCAGTACTTC,CSATHRNYEQYF,TRBV20-1,many,TRBJ2-7,.
TGTGCCAGCAGTCCCCAAAACCTCCAAGAGACCCAGTACTTC,CASSPQNLQETQYF,TRBV28,few,TRBJ2-5,.
TGTGCCACGGGACTAGCGGAGGCCTACGAGCAGTACTTC,CATGLAEAYEQYF,TRBV10-3,many,TRBJ2-7,TRBD2
TGCGCCAGCAGCCAAGACACCGGACAGATTAATCGCTACACCTTC,CASSQDTGQINRYTF,TRBV4-1,.,TRBJ1-2,.
TGCAGTGCTCCCTGGCGGGAGGGCACAGATACGCAGTATTTT,CSAPWREGTDTQYF,TRBV20-1,.,TRBJ2-3,TRBD2
TGTGCCTGGAGTAAAGGGACAGGGCCCTATTCACCCCTCCACTTT,CAWSKGTGPYSPLHF,TRBV30,few,TRBJ1-6,TRBD1
TGTGCCAGCAGCCAATCCGCGTGGGGGAGCTCCTACGAGCAGTACTTC,CASSQSAWGSSYEQYF,TRBV6-1,.,TRBJ2-7,.
TGCAGCGTTGAAGCTGGAGCGGCAGGGTCGAGCACCGGGGAGCTGTTTTTT,CSVEAGAAGSSTGELFF,TRBV29-1,few,TRBJ2-2,.